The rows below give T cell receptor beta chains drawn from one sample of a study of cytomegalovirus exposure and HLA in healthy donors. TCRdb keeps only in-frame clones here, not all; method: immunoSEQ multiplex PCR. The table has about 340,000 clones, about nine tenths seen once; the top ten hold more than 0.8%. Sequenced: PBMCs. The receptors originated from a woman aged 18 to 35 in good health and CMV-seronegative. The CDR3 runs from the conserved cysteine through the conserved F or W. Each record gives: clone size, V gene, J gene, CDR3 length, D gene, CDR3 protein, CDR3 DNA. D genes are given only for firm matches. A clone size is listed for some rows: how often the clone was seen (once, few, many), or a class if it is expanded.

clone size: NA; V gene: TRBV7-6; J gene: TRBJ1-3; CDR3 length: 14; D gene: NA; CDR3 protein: CASSLAAEGNTIYF; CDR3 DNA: TGTGCCAGCAGCTTAGCGGCAGAAGGAAACACCATATATTTT
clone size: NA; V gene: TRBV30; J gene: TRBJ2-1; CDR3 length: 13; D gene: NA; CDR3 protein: CAWSYTNYNEQFF; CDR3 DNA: TGTGCCTGGAGCTATACTAACTACAATGAGCAGTTCTTC
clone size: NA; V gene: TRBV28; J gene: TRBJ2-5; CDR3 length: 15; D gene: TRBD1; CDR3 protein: CASSFPRQGGETQYF; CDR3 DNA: TGTGCCAGCAGCTTTCCACGACAGGGGGGAGAGACCCAGTACTTC
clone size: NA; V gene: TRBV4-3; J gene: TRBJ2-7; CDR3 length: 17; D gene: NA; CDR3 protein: CASSQDLFGTLTYEQYF; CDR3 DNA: TGCGCCAGCAGCCAAGATCTTTTCGGGACTCTGACCTACGAGCAGTACTTC
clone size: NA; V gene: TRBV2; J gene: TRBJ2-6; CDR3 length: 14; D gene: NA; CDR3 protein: CASSIGAGANVLTF; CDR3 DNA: TGTGCCAGCTCCATCGGGGCTGGGGCCAACGTCCTGACTTTC
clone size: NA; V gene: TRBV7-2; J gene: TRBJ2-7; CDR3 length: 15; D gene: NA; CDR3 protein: CASSLVQGTVYEQYF; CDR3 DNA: TGTGCCAGCAGCTTAGTTCAGGGTACGGTCTACGAGCAGTACTTC
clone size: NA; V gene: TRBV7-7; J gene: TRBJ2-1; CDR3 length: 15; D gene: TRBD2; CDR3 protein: CASSLGLAPYNEQFF; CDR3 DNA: TGTGCTAGCAGCTTGGGACTAGCCCCTTACAATGAGCAGTTCTTC
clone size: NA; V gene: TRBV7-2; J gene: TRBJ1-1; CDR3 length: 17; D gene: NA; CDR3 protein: CASSLAGVPTFGTEAFF; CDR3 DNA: TGTGCCAGCAGCTTAGCCGGGGTCCCTACATTTGGCACTGAAGCTTTCTTT
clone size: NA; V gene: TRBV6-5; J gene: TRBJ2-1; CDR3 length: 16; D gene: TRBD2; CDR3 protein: CASSYSFGTSVNEQFF; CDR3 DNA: TGTGCCAGCAGTTACTCCTTTGGGACTAGCGTAAATGAGCAGTTCTTC
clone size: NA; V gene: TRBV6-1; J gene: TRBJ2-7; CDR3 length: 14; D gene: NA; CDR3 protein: CASSQMTASYEQYF; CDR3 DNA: TGTGCCAGCAGCCAGATGACAGCTTCCTACGAGCAGTACTTC
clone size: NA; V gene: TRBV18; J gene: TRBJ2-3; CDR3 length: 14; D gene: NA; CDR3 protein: CASSPPSGADTQYF; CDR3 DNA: TGTGCCAGCTCACCACCGTCAGGGGCAGATACGCAGTATTTT
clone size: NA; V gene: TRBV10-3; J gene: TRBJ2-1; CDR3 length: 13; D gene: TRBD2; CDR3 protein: CAINERGNNEQFF; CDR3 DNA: TGTGCCATCAACGAGCGGGGGAACAATGAGCAGTTCTTC
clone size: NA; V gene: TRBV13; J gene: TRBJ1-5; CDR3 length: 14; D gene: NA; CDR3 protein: CASSFQGSNQPQHF; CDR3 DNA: TGTGCCAGCAGCTTTCAGGGAAGCAATCAGCCCCAGCATTTT
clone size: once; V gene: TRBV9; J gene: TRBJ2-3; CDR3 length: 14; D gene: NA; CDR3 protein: CASSVGLFTDTQYF; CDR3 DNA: TGTGCCAGCAGCGTAGGACTTTTCACAGATACGCAGTATTTT
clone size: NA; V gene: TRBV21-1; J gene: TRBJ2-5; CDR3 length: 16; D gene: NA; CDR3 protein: CASSSRQGPETVAQYF; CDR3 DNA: TGTGCCAGCAGCAGCCGACAGGGGCCGGAGACCGTGGCCCAGTACTTC
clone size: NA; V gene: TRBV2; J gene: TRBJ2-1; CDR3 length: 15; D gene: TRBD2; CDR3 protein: CASSPGLAIYNEQFF; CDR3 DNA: TGTGCCAGCAGTCCCGGACTAGCGATATACAATGAGCAGTTCTTC
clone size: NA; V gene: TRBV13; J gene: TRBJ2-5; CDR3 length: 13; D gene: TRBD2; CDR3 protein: CASSISGQETQYF; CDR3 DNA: TGTGCCAGCAGCATTAGCGGGCAAGAGACCCAGTACTTC
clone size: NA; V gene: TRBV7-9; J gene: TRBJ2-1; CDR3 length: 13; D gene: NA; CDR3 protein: CASSSGAGNEQFF; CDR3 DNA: TGTGCCAGCAGCTCAGGGGCCGGGAATGAGCAGTTCTTC
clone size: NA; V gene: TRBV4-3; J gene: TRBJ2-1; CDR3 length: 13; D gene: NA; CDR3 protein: CASSPFTGDEQFF; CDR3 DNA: TGCGCCAGCAGCCCATTTACCGGGGATGAGCAGTTCTTC
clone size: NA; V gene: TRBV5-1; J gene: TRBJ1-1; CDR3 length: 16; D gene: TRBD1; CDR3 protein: CASSLGGQATNTEAFF; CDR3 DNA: TGCGCCAGCAGCTTGGGGGGACAGGCGACGAACACTGAAGCTTTCTTT
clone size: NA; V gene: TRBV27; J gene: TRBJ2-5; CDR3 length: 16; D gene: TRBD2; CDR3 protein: CASRRTSGPSGETQYF; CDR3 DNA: TGTGCCAGCAGGCGAACTAGCGGGCCCTCTGGGGAGACCCAGTACTTC
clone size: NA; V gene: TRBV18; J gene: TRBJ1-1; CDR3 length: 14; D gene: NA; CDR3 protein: CASSPQGSNTEAFF; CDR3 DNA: TGTGCCAGCTCACCGCAGGGATCGAACACTGAAGCTTTCTTT
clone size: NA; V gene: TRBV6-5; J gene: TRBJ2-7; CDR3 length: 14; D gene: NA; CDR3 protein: CASSLTPRGYEQYF; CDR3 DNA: TGTGCCAGCAGTCTGACCCCACGAGGGTACGAGCAGTACTTC
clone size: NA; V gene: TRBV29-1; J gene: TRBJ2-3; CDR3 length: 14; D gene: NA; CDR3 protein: CSVDRRELTDTQYF; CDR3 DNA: TGCAGCGTTGATAGGAGAGAACTGACAGATACGCAGTATTTT
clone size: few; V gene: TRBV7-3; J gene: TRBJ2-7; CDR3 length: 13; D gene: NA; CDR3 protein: CASSWRPPYEQYF; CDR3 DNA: TGTGCCAGCAGCTGGCGGCCCCCCTACGAGCAGTACTTC
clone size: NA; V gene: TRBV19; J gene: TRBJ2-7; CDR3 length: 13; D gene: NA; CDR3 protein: CASSLGHSYEQYF; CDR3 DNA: TGTGCCAGTAGTTTGGGACATTCCTACGAGCAGTACTTC
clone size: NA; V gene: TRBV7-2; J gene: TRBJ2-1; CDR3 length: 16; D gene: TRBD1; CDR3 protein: CASSLDGTGIYNEQFF; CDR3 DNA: TGTGCCAGCAGCTTAGACGGGACAGGGATCTACAATGAGCAGTTCTTC
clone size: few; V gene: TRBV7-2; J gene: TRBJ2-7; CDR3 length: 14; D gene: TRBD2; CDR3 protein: CASSSTSGPYEQYF; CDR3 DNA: TGTGCCAGCAGCTCTACTAGCGGCCCATACGAGCAGTACTTC
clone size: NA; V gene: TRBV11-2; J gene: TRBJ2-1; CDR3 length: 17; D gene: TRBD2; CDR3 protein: CASRALGGSWGYNEQFF; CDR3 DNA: TGTGCCAGCAGGGCGCTGGGCGGGAGTTGGGGCTACAATGAGCAGTTCTTC
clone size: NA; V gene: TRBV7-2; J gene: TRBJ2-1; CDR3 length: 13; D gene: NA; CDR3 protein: CASHLVGYNEQFF; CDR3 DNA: TGTGCCAGCCATCTGGTCGGGTACAATGAGCAGTTCTTC
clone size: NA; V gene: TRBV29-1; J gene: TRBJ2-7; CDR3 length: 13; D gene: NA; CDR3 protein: CSVREGISYEQYF; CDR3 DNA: TGCAGCGTTCGTGAGGGAATCTCCTACGAGCAGTACTTC
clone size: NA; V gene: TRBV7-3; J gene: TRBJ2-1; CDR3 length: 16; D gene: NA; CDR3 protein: CASSEDPGLDYNEQFF; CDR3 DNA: TGTGCCAGCAGCGAAGACCCGGGACTCGACTACAATGAGCAGTTCTTC
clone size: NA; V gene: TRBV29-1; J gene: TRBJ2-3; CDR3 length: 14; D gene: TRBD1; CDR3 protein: CSVVGQGVTDTQYF; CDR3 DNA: TGCAGCGTTGTGGGACAGGGGGTGACAGATACGCAGTATTTT
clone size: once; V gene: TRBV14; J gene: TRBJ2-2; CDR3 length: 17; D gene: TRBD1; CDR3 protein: CASSQIRDRRWSGELFF; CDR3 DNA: TGTGCCAGCAGCCAAATCCGGGACAGAAGGTGGAGCGGGGAGCTGTTTTTT
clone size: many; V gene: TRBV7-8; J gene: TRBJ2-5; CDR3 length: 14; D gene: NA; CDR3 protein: CASSPVGRQETQYF; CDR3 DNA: TGTGCCAGCAGCCCCGTAGGGAGACAAGAGACCCAGTACTTC
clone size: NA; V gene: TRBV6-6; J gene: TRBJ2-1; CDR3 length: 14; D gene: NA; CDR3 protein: CASSYRFPGGEQFF; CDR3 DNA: TGTGCCAGCAGTTACCGTTTTCCCGGGGGTGAGCAGTTCTTC
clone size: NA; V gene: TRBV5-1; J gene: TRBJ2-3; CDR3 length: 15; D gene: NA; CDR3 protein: CASSLATASTDTQYF; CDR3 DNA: TGCGCCAGCAGCTTGGCCACAGCTAGCACAGATACGCAGTATTTT
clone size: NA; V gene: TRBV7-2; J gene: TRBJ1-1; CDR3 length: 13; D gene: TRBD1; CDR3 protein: CASSPADRVEAFF; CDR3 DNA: TGTGCCAGCAGCCCAGCGGACAGGGTTGAAGCTTTCTTT
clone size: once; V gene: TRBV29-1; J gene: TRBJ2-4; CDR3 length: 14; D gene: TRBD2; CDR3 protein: CSVVAGEGGNIQYF; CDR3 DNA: TGCAGCGTCGTAGCGGGAGAAGGAGGGAACATTCAGTACTTC
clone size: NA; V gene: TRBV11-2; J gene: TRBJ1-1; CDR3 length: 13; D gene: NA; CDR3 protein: CASSLPRNTEAFF; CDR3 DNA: TGTGCCAGCAGCTTACCCAGGAACACTGAAGCTTTCTTT
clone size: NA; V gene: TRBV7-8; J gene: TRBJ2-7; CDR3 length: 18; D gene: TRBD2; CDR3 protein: CASRQTGGTSGIGYEQYF; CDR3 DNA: TGTGCCAGCAGACAGACGGGGGGGACTAGCGGGATCGGCTACGAGCAGTACTTC
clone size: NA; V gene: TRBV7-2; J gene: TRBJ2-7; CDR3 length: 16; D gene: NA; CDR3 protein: CASSLARGVGSYEQYF; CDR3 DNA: TGTGCCAGCAGCCTAGCTCGGGGAGTAGGATCCTACGAGCAGTACTTC
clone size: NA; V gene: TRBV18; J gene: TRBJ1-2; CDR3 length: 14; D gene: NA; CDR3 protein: CASSPLGGLGGYTF; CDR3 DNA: TGTGCCAGCTCACCACTGGGGGGGCTAGGCGGCTACACCTTC
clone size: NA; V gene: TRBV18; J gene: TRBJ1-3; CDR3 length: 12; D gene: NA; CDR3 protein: CASSPSGDTIYF; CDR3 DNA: TGTGCCAGCTCACCTTCGGGGGACACCATATATTTT
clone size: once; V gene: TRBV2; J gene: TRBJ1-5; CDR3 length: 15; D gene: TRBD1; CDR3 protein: CASSEGTDSNQPQHF; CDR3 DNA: TGTGCCAGCAGCGAGGGGACAGATAGCAATCAGCCCCAGCATTTT
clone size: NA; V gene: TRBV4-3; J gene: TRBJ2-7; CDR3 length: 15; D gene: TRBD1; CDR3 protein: CASSQDQGAFYEQYF; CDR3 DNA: TGCGCCAGCAGCCAAGACCAGGGGGCCTTCTACGAGCAGTACTTC
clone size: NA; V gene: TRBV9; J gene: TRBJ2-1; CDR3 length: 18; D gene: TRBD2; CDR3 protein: CASSALLSAGGTHNEQFF; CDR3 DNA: TGTGCCAGCAGCGCCCTGTTATCGGCGGGAGGAACCCACAATGAGCAGTTCTTC
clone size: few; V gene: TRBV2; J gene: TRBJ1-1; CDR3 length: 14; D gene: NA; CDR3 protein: CASSEAREVTEAFF; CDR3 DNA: TGTGCCAGCAGTGAGGCCCGGGAAGTGACTGAAGCTTTCTTT
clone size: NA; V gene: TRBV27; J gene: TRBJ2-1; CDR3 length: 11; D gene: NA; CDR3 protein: CASSDINEQFF; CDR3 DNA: TGTGCCAGCAGCGACATCAATGAGCAGTTCTTC
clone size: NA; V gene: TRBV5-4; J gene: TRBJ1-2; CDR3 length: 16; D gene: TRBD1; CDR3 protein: CASSLAGTGGNYGYTF; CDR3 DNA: TGTGCCAGCAGCCTCGCCGGGACAGGGGGCAACTATGGCTACACCTTC
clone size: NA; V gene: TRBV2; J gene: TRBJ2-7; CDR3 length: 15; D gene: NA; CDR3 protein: CASSEIWRSSYEQYF; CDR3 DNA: TGTGCCAGCAGTGAAATTTGGCGGAGCTCCTACGAGCAGTACTTC
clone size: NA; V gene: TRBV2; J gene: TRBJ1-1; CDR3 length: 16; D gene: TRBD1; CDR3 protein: CASSVRAGGAGTEAFF; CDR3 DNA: TGTGCCAGCAGTGTTCGGGCAGGGGGCGCGGGGACTGAAGCTTTCTTT
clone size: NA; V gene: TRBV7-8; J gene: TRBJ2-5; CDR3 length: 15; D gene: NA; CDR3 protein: CASSLSGPSQETQYF; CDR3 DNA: TGTGCCAGCAGCCTGAGCGGGCCCAGCCAAGAGACCCAGTACTTC
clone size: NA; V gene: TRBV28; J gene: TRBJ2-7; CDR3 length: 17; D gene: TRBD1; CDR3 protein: CASSPYLRQGASYEQYF; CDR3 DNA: TGTGCCAGCAGTCCCTACCTTCGACAGGGGGCGAGCTACGAGCAGTACTTC
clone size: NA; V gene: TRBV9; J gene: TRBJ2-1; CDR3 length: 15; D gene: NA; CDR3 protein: CASSYGRGDGYEQFF; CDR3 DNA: TGTGCCAGCAGCTACGGTCGGGGAGATGGCTATGAGCAGTTCTTC
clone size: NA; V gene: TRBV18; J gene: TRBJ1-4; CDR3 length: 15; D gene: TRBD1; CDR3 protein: CASSPVGGLREKLFF; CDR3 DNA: TGTGCCAGCTCACCTGTAGGGGGCTTGCGTGAAAAACTGTTTTTT
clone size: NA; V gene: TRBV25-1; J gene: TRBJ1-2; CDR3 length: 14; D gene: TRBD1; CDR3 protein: CASQRQGADYGYTF; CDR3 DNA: TGTGCCAGCCAACGACAGGGGGCTGACTATGGCTACACCTTC
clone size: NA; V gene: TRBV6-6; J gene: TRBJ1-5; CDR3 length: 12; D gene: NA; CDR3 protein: CASSYFGQPQHF; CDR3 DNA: TGTGCCAGCAGTTACTTCGGTCAGCCCCAGCATTTT
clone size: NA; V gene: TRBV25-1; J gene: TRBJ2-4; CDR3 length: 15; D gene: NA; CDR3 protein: CASSDPAGAKNIQYF; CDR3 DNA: TGTGCCAGCAGTGATCCGGCAGGAGCCAAAAACATTCAGTACTTC
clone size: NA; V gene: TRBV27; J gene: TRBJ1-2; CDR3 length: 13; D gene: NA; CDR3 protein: CASSYAQTYGYTF; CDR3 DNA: TGTGCCAGCAGTTATGCACAGACCTATGGCTACACCTTC